Sequencing of this T cell receptor beta chain was carried out in a study of control samples from healthy donors and cancer patients. The length of the CDR3 is 15 residues. Germline trimming cut 1 base from V and 4 bases from J; bases unmatched to any gene: 3. CDR1 is LNHDA and CDR2 is SQIVND in the germline V gene (reference sequence). This clone was detected only a few times. This table comes from immunoSEQ multiplex PCR, and its TCRdb copy is limited to in-frame clones, with some not included. The sample contains about 92,000 clones, 82% of which appear only once. J is TRBJ2-1 and V is TRBV19; 8 nucleotides agree with TRBD2. The sample taken for sequencing was blood. The sequence was collected from an older woman in good health. CDR3 DNA: TGTGCCAGTAGTATAGCGGGAGGGCAGTACAATGAGCAGTTCTTC. Its protein is CASSIAGGQYNEQFF.